This entry features one T cell receptor beta chain sequence. As yet, its antigen is unknown. The junction shows a germline mismatch at one end, possibly a read error. This CDR3 is also generated by other DNA sequences in the sample. The CDR3 covers 18 residues. Germline assignment: CDR1 LGHNA and CDR2 YSLEER. These data come from a study of cytomegalovirus exposure and HLA in healthy donors. Findings and limits, study-wide: A later analysis, which compared TCR beta chains of equal frequency, found the HLA-associated ones more clonally expanded. Later work associated 16,951 TCR beta sequences with HLA alleles at 0.05 false discovery rate. The study flagged around 150 TCR beta chains as cytomegalovirus-associated.

The PCR made use of 60 Vbeta and 13 Jbeta primers. TCRdb keeps only in-frame clones here, not all; method: immunoSEQ multiplex PCR. The top ten clones hold roughly 8.2% of a sample with some 120,000 clones, about three quarters of them seen once. The sequence was collected from a woman in her thirties or forties in good health and CMV-seropositive. The rearrangement uses TRBV4-3 and TRBJ1-6; TRBD1 matches 8 bases. The sample taken for sequencing was PBMCs. CDR3 sequence: CASSQDVQGAKGNSPLHF. CDR3 DNA sequence: TGCGCCAGCAGCCAAGATGTGCAGGGGGCGAAGGGTAATTCCCCCCTCCACTTT.